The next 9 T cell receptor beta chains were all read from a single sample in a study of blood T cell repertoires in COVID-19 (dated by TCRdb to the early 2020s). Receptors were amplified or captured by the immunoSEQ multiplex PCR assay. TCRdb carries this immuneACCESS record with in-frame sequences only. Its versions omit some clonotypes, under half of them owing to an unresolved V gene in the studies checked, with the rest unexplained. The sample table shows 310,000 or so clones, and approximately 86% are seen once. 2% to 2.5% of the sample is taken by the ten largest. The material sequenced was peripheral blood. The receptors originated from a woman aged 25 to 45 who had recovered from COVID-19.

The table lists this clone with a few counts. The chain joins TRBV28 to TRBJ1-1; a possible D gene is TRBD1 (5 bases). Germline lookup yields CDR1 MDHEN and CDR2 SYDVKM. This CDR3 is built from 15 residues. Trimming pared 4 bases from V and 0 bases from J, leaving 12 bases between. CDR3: CASSYPTALNTEAFF. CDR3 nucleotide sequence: TGTGCCAGCAGTTATCCGACAGCACTGAACACTGAAGCTTTCTTT.

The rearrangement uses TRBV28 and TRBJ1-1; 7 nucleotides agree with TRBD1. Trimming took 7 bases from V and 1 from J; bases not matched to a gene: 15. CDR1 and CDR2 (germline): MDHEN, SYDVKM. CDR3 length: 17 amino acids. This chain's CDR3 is CASMGPGGLLWNTEAFF. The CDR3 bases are TGTGCCAGCATGGGCCCAGGGGGTTTACTTTGGAACACTGAAGCTTTCTTT.

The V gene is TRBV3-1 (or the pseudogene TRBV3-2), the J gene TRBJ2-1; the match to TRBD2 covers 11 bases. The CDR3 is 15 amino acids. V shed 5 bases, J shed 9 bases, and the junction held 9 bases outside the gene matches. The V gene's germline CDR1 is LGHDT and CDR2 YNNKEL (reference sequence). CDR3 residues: CASSDGTSGHFEQFF. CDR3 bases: TGTGCCAGCAGCGACGGGACTAGCGGCCACTTTGAGCAGTTCTTC.

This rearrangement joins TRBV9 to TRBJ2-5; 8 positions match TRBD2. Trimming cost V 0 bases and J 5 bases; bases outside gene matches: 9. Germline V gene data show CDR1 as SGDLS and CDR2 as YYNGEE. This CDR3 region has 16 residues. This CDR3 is CASSVGVAGTAETQYF. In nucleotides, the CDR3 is TGTGCCAGCAGCGTAGGAGTAGCGGGAACCGCGGAGACCCAGTACTTC. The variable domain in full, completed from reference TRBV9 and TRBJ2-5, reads DSGVTQTPKHLITATGQRVTLRCSPRSGDLSVYWYQQSLDQGLQFLIQYYNGEERAKGNILERFSAQQFPDLHSELNLSSLELGDSALYFCASSVGVAGTAETQYFGPGTRLLVL.

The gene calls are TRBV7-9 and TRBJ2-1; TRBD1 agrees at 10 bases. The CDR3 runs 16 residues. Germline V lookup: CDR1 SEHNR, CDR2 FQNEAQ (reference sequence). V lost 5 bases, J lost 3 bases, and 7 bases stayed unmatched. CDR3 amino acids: CASSHRDRGFYNEQFF. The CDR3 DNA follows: TGTGCCAGCAGCCACCGGGACAGGGGCTTCTACAATGAGCAGTTCTTC.

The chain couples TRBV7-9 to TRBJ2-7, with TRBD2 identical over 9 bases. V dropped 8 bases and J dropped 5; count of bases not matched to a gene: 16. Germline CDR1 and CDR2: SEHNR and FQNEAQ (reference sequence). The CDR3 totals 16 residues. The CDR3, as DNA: TGTGCCAGCCGACAGGCGGGAGGGGCGGCTGTTAACGAGCAGTACTTC. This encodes CASRQAGGAAVNEQYF.

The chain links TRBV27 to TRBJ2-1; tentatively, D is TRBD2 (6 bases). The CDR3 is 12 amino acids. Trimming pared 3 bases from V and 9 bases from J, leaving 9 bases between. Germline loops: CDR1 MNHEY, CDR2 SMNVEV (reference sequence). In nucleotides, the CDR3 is TGTGCCAGCAGTTTCCCCGGGGGTGAGCAGTTCTTC. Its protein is CASSFPGGEQFF.

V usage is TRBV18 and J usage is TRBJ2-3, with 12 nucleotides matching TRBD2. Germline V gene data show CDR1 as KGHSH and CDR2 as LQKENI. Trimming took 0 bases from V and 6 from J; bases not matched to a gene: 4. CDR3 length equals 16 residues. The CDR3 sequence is CASSPPTSGRGDTQYF. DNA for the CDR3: TGTGCCAGCTCACCACCGACTAGCGGGAGAGGTGATACGCAGTATTTT.

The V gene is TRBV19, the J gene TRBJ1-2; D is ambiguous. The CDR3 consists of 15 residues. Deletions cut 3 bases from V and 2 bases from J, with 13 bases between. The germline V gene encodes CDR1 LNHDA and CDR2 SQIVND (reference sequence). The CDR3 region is CASSIHRDSNYGYTF. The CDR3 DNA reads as TGTGCCAGTAGTATCCACCGGGATTCAAACTATGGCTACACCTTC.